Detailed here is one TCR beta chain. Its cognate antigen is unknown. One end of the junction varies from germline; a read error may be responsible. This specimen belongs to a study of post-analysis software for immune sequencing data. Unique molecular identifiers were built into the TCR beta cDNA libraries. Input amounts of roughly 0.85 to 10 million T cells were used. These gave 500,000 or so cDNA molecules, so each molecule approximated one T cell. MiXCR, run by TCRdb on the PCR reads, gives a single entry per CDR3 protein. The sample lists about 770,000 distinct CDR3 sequences, 40% to 55% occurring once. The CDR3 loop spans 11 amino acids. The germline CDR1 and CDR2 sequences are KGHDR and SFDVKD. Study conclusions and caveats: Samples from one preparation batch, clustered by F measure, grouped strongly together. Diversity measured as normalized Chao1 was significantly lower in multiple sclerosis patients than in controls. Comparison of patients with controls showed roughly five TRBV segments more frequent in patients, TRBV5-6, TRBV5-1 and TRBV20-1 among them.

The TCR comes from a girl aged 10-17 years with multiple sclerosis. The J gene is TRBJ2-5, the V gene TRBV24-1; the D is unclear. The material sequenced was blood. In DNA, the CDR3 is TGTGCCGCCAGTGATTTCGGGACCCAGTACTTC. It translates to CAASDFGTQYF.